This T cell receptor beta chain derives from a study of CD8 T cells in Susac syndrome. This clonotype was seen a single time. With random hexamers, roughly 0.45 to 1 ug RNA was reverse transcribed. Amplification of TCR beta CDR3 was carried out by immunoSEQ multiplex PCR, which covered 54 Vbeta and 13 Jbeta segments. In TCRdb, the immunoSEQ multiplex PCR reads were re-called with MiXCR into one record per CDR3 protein. The repertoire consists of 210,000 or so distinct CDR3 sequences, with about 90% occurring once and the leading ten covering around 0.15%. From blood CD8+ and CD4+ T cells, TCR beta sequences were generated. In contrast to the negatively isolated CD8+ and CD4+ T cells, TEMRA cells were FACS-enriched. The sequenced sample consisted of CD8+ T cells from PBMCs. The clonotype comes from a human donor with multiple sclerosis.

Here the CDR3 reads CASSLSWTRFGYTF. DNA of the CDR3: TGTGCCAGCAGCTTATCTTGGACGAGGTTTGGCTACACCTTC. The chain links TRBV11-2 to TRBJ1-2; D gene uncertain. The germline V gene has CDR1 SGHAT and CDR2 FQNNGV. This CDR3 comprises 14 residues. The V gene lost 2 bases and the J gene lost 7 bases, with 14 bases spanning the gap.